The TCR beta chain described here comes from a study of cytomegalovirus exposure and HLA in healthy donors. Across the whole study: The roughly 120 million unique TCR beta sequences, from about 170 million T cells, were found by an earlier analysis. Study findings and constraints: A few V segments could not be told apart, such as TRBV6-2 and TRBV6-3, and were left out. A likely sequencing artifact accounted for one observed cluster of highly shared sequence variants. Specificity for CMV antigens was confirmed in vitro for three of the CMV-associated chains.

Trimming left V 8 bases short and J 0 bases short, with 14 bases between. The CDR3 is made up of 14 amino acids. Germline V gene sequence: CDR1 MNHNS, CDR2 SASEGT. Primers: 60 Vbeta forward and 13 Jbeta reverse. Clones were sequenced by immunoSEQ multiplex PCR, and TCRdb holds only the in-frame ones, with some missing. The listing records 200,000 or so clones. As to this clone: Its antigen is not known.

The chain carries TRBV6-1 and TRBJ2-7, with unresolved D. The origin of this receptor is a boy between 10 and 17 years old in good health and CMV-seronegative. Sample: PBMCs. The CDR3 DNA reads as TGTGCCAGCCTGTCCGATCTGAGCTCCTACGAGCAGTACTTC. As protein: CASLSDLSSYEQYF.